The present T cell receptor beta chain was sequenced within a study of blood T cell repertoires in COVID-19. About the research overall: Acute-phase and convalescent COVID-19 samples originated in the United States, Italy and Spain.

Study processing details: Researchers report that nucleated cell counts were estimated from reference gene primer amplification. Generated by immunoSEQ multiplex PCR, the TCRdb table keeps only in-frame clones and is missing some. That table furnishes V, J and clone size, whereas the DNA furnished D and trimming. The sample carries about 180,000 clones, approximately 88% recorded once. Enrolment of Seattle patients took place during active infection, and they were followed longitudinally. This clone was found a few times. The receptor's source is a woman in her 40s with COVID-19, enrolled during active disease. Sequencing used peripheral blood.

The CDR3 DNA is TGTGCCAGCACCCTAGTGGGCGGGAGTGGAAATGAGCAGTTCTTC. This sequence encodes CASTLVGGSGNEQFF. The V call is TRBV11-3, the J call TRBJ2-1, with 7 bases fitting TRBD2. Germline V gives CDR1 SGHNT, CDR2 YENEEA. With 7 bases clipped from V and 7 bases from J, the junction kept 13 bases outside the gene matches. The CDR3 totals 15 residues. The full variable domain, rest sourced from reference TRBV11-3 and TRBJ2-1, is EAGVVQSPRYKIIEKKQPVAFWCNPISGHNTLYWYLQNLGQGPELLIRYENEEAVDDSQLPKDRFSAERLKGVDSTLKIQPAELGDSAVYLCASTLVGGSGNEQFFGPGTRLTVL.